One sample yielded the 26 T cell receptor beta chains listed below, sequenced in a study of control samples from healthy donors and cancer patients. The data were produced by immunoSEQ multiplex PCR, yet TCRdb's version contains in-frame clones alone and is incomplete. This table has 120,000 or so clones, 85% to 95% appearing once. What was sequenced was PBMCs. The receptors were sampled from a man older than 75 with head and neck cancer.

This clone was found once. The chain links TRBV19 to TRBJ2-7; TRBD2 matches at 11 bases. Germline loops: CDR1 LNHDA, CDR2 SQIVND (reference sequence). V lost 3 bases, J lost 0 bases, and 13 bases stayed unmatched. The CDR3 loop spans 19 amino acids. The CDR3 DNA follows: TGTGCCAGTAGTATCGGGGCGGTCCGAACTAGCGGGAGCTCCTACGAGCAGTACTTC. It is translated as CASSIGAVRTSGSSYEQYF.

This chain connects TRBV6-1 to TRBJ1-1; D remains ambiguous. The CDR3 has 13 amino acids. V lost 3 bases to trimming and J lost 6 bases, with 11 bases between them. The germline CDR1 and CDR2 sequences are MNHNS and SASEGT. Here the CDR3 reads CASSDPLVSEAFF. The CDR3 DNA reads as TGTGCCAGCAGTGACCCTTTAGTCTCTGAAGCTTTCTTT.

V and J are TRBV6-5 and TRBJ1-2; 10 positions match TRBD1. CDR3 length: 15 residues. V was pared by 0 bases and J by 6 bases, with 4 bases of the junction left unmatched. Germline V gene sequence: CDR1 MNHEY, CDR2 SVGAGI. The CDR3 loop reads CASSYSQDRGNGYTF. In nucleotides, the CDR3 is TGTGCCAGCAGTTACTCCCAGGACAGGGGGAATGGCTACACCTTC.

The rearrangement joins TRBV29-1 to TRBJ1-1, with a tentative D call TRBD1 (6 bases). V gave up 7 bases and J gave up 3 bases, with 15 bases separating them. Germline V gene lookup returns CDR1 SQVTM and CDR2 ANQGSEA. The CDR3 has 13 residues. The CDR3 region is CSAGGGRDTEAFF. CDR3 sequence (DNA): TGCAGCGCTGGAGGGGGGAGGGACACTGAAGCTTTCTTT.

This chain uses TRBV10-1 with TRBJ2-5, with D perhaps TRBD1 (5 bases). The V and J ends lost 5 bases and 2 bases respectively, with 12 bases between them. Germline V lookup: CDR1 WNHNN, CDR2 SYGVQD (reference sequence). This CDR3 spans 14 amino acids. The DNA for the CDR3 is TGCGCCAGCAGTCTCGACAGAGCGCAAGAGACCCAGTACTTC. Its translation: CASSLDRAQETQYF.

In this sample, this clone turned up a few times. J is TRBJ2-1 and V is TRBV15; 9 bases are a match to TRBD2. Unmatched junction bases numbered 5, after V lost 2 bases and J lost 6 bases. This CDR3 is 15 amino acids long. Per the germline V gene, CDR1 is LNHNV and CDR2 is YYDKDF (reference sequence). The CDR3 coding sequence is TGTGCCACCAGCAGAAAAGCGGGAGGAAGCAATGAGCAGTTCTTC. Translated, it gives CATSRKAGGSNEQFF. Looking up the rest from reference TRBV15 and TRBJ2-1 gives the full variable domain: DAMVIQNPRYQVTQFGKPVTLSCSQTLNHNVMYWYQQKSSQAPKLLFHYYDKDFNNEADTPDNFQSRRPNTSFCFLDIRSPGLGDTAMYLCATSRKAGGSNEQFFGPGTRLTVL.

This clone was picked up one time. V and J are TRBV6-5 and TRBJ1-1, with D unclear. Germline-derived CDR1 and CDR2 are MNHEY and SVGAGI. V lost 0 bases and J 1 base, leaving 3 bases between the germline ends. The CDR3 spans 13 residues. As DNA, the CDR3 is TGTGCCAGCAGTTACTCGGCGAACACTGAAGCTTTCTTT. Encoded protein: CASSYSANTEAFF.

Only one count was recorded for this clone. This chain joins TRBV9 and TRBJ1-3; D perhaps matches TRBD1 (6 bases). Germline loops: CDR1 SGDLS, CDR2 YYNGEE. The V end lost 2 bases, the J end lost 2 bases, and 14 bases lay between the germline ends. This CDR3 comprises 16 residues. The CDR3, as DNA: TGTGCCAGCAGCGTGGCCCCTGGGGACACTGGAAACACCATATATTTT. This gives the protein CASSVAPGDTGNTIYF.

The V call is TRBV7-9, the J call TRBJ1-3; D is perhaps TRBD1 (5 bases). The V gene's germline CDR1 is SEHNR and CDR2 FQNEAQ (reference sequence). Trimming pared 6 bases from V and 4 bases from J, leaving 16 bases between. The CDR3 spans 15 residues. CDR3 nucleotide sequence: TGTGCCAGCAGGGAGATGACAGAGGGCGGAAACACCATATATTTT. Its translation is CASREMTEGGNTIYF.

As DNA, the CDR3 is TGCGCCAGCACCCCCGCAGGGGATACGCAGTATTTT. This translates into CASTPAGDTQYF. The J gene is TRBJ2-3, the V gene TRBV5-1; D is possibly TRBD1 (5 bases). Trimming removed 6 bases at V and 6 bases at J, with 11 bases between. CDR1 is SGHRS, CDR2 YFSETQ, per germline. The CDR3 runs to 12 residues.

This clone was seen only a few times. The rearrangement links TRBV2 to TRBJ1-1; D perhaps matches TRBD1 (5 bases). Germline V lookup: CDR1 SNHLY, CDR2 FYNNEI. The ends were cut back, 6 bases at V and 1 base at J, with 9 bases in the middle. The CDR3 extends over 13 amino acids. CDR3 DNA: TGTGCCAGCAGCTCCGACAGGAACACTGAAGCTTTCTTT. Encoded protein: CASSSDRNTEAFF.

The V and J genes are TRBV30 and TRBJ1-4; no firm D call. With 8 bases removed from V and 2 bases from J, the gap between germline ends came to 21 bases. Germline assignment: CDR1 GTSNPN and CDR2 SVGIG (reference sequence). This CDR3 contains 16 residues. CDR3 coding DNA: TGTGCCCCCTCATTCACCCCGGAGGCGACTAATGAAAAACTGTTTTTT. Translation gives CAPSFTPEATNEKLFF.

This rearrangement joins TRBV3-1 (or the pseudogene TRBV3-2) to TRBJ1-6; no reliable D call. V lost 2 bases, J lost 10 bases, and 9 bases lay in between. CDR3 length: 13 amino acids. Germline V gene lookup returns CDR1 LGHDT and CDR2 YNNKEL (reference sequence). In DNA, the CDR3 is TGTGCCAGCAGCCAAAGGAGGAGCTCACCCCTCCACTTT. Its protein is CASSQRRSSPLHF.

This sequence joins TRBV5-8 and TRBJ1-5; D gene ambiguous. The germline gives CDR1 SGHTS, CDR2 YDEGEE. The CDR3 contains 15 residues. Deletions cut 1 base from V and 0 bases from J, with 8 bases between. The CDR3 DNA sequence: TGTGCCAGCAGCTTGCAAGGAGTTAGCAATCAGCCCCAGCATTTT. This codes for CASSLQGVSNQPQHF.

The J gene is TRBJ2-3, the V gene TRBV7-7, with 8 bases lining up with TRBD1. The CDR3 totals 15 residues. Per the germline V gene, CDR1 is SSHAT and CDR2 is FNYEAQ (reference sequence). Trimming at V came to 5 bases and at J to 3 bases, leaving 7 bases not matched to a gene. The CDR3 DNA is TGTGCCAGCAGCCCCGACAGGGGTCCGACAGATACGCAGTATTTT. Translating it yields CASSPDRGPTDTQYF.

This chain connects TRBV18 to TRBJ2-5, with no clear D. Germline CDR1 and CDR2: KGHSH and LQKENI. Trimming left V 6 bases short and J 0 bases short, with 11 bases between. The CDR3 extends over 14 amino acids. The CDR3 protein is CASSLGRDQETQYF. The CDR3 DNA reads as TGTGCCAGCTCCCTTGGACGGGACCAAGAGACCCAGTACTTC.

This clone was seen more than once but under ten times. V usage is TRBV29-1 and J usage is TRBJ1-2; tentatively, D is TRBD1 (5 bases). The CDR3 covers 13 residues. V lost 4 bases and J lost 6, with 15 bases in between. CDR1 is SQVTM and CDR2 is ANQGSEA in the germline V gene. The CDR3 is CSVVAQGGHGYTF. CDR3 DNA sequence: TGCAGCGTTGTGGCCCAGGGCGGCCATGGCTACACCTTC.

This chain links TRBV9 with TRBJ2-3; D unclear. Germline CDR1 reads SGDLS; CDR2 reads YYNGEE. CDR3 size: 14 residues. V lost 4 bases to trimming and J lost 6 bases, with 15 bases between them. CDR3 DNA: TGTGCCAGCAGCCGACCTGACGTCAGGGATACGCAGTATTTT. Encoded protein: CASSRPDVRDTQYF.

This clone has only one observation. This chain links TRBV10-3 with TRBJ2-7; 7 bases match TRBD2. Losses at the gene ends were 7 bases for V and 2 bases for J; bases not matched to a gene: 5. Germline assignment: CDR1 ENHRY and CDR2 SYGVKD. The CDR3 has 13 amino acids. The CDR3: CAIKQAGPYEQYF. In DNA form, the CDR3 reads TGTGCCATCAAGCAAGCGGGGCCCTACGAGCAGTACTTC.

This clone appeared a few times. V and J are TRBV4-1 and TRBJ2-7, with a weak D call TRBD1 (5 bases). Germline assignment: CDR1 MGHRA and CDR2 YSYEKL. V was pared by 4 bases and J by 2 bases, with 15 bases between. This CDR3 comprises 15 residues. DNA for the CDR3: TGCGCCAGCAGCCTCGACCCGCAGGGCACCTACGAGCAGTACTTC. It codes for CASSLDPQGTYEQYF.

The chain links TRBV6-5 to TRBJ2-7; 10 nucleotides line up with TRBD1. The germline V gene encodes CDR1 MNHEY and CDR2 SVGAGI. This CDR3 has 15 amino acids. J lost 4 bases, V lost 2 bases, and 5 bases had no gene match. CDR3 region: CASSYGDRGAYEQYF. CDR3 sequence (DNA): TGTGCCAGCAGTTACGGGGACAGGGGTGCGTACGAGCAGTACTTC.

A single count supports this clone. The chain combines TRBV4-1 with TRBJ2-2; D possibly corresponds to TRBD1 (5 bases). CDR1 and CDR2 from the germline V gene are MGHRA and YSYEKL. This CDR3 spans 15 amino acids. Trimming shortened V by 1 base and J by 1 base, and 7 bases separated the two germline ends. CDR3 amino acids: CASSQGDRNTGELFF. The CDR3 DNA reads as TGCGCCAGCAGCCAAGGTGACAGGAACACCGGGGAGCTGTTTTTT.

CDR3 sequence (DNA): TGTGCCAGCAGCAGGACTAGATCGTCAGATACGCAGTATTTT. Protein sequence: CASSRTRSSDTQYF. The rearrangement uses TRBV11-3 and TRBJ2-3, with 7 bases that match TRBD2. This CDR3 comprises 14 residues. Looked up from germline, CDR1 is SGHNT and CDR2 is YENEEA. Germline trimming cut 5 bases from V and 4 bases from J; bases unmatched to any gene: 6.

The CDR3 protein is CASSLGRPTNEKLFF. The CDR3 DNA reads TGCGCCAGCAGCTTGGGGAGACCAACTAATGAAAAACTGTTTTTT. The rearrangement joins TRBV5-1 to TRBJ1-4, with D hard to call. With 0 bases removed from V and 0 bases from J, the gap between germline ends came to 6 bases. Germline loops: CDR1 SGHRS, CDR2 YFSETQ. This CDR3 comprises 15 residues. The whole variable domain, filled in from reference TRBV5-1 and TRBJ1-4, reads KAGVTQTPRYLIKTRGQQVTLSCSPISGHRSVSWYQQTPGQGLQFLFEYFSETQRNKGNFPGRFSGRQFSNSRSEMNVSTLELGDSALYLCASSLGRPTNEKLFFGSGTQLSVL.

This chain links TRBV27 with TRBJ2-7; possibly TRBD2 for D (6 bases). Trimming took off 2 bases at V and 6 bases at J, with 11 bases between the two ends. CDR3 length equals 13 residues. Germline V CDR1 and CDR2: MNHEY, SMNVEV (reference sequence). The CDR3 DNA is TGTGCCAGCAGTTTACGGGAGTGGGGCGAGCAGTACTTC. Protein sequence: CASSLREWGEQYF.

CDR3 loop: CASSLDARGRFPREQYF. The CDR3 bases are TGTGCCAGCAGCTTAGATGCGAGGGGACGATTCCCTAGGGAGCAGTACTTC. The V and J genes are TRBV7-2 and TRBJ2-7; D possibly uses TRBD1 or TRBD2 (5 bases each). The germline V gene has CDR1 SGHTA and CDR2 FQGNSA. The germline V and J ends were trimmed by 1 base and 7 bases, with 23 bases remaining between them. The CDR3 extends over 17 amino acids.